These 29 T cell receptor beta chains originate from one sample sequenced in a study of shared T cell receptors in the human thymus. Profiled with immunoSEQ multiplex PCR; TCRdb holds only in-frame clones, not every one. This sample has hundreds of thousands of clones; approximately 95% occur once, and the top ten carry 0.015% to 0.025%. The sample taken for sequencing was thymocytes. The source is a human donor.

This rearrangement joins TRBV7-9 to TRBJ2-2; 14 bases match TRBD2. CDR3 length: 18 amino acids. Germline-derived CDR1 and CDR2 are SEHNR and FQNEAQ (reference sequence). J was trimmed by 2 bases and V by 3 bases; bases with no gene match: 5. In DNA form, the CDR3 reads TGTGCCAGCAGCTTGCTGACTAGCGGGAGGGGTAACACCGGGGAGCTGTTTTTT. Translating gives CASSLLTSGRGNTGELFF.

The count of this clone is one. The rearrangement joins TRBV30 to TRBJ2-2; possible D gene TRBD2, 5 bases. CDR1 and CDR2 from the germline V gene are GTSNPN and SVGIG (reference sequence). The CDR3 covers 14 residues. The germline V and J ends were trimmed by 2 bases and 4 bases, with 11 bases remaining between them. The DNA of the CDR3 is TGTGCCTGGAGTCGCGGACTGTCCACCGGGGAGCTGTTTTTT. Translating it yields CAWSRGLSTGELFF. Full variable domain (missing parts from reference TRBV30 and TRBJ2-2): SQTIHQWPATLVQPVGSPLSLECTVEGTSNPNLYWYRQAAGRGLQLLFYSVGIGQISSEVPQNLSASRPQDRQFILSSKKLLLSDSGFYLCAWSRGLSTGELFFGEGSRLTVL.

J is TRBJ1-2 and V is TRBV7-3, with no clear D. Looked up from germline, CDR1 is SGHTA and CDR2 is FQGTGA. The CDR3 runs 13 residues. V dropped 1 base and J dropped 8 bases, with 11 bases sitting between them. CDR3 residues: CASSLNRVQGYTF. CDR3 in DNA: TGTGCCAGCAGCTTAAACCGGGTACAGGGCTACACCTTC.

This clone has just a few counts. The chain employs TRBV27 and TRBJ2-2; D is uncertain. The CDR3 totals 14 residues. Between the trimmed V and J ends, which lost 5 bases and 8 bases, there was a span of 15 bases. Germline V gives CDR1 MNHEY, CDR2 SMNVEV (reference sequence). CDR3 DNA sequence: TGTGCCAGCAGTCCCCGGACCGATCGGGGGGAGCTGTTTTTT. This gives the protein CASSPRTDRGELFF.

The genes are TRBV6-1 and TRBJ2-1; TRBD2 agrees at 12 bases. The CDR3 is 14 amino acids. V trimming: 8 bases; J trimming: 7 bases; junction bases outside the gene matches: 6. Per germline, CDR1 MNHNS and CDR2 SASEGT. CDR3 loop: CASDLAGGPNEQFF. The CDR3 DNA reads TGTGCCAGCGATCTAGCGGGAGGGCCGAATGAGCAGTTCTTC.

CDR3 DNA sequence: TGTGCCAGCTCACCCCTCGGAACCGGCGGCTATGGCTACACCTTC. It encodes CASSPLGTGGYGYTF. The chain employs TRBV18 and TRBJ1-2; D unresolved. The CDR3 has 15 amino acids. Per the germline V gene, CDR1 is KGHSH and CDR2 is LQKENI. Between the trimmed V and J ends, which lost 3 bases and 4 bases, there was a span of 15 bases.

The chain is built from TRBV18 and TRBJ2-7; D perhaps matches TRBD1 (5 bases). The length of the CDR3 is 16 residues. The V gene lost 3 bases and the J gene lost 1 base, with 16 bases spanning the gap. CDR1 and CDR2 from the germline V gene are KGHSH and LQKENI. The CDR3 sequence is CASSPTPDRPSYEQYF. CDR3 nucleotides: TGTGCCAGCTCACCCACCCCTGACAGACCATCCTACGAGCAGTACTTC.

This clone was counted once. The chain carries TRBV28 and TRBJ2-5; 9 positions agree with TRBD1. The germline CDR1 and CDR2 sequences are MDHEN and SYDVKM. Unmatched junction bases numbered 24, after V lost 3 bases and J lost 7 bases. The CDR3 has 20 residues. The CDR3 loop reads CASSFLADTWDRESHATQYF. The CDR3 DNA is TGTGCCAGCAGTTTTTTGGCTGACACATGGGACAGGGAAAGTCATGCGACCCAGTACTTC. The full variable domain, with the rest looked up from reference TRBV28 and TRBJ2-5, is DVKVTQSSRYLVKRTGEKVFLECVQDMDHENMFWYRQDPGLGLRLIYFSYDVKMKEKGDIPEGYSVSREKKERFSLILESASTNQTSMYLCASSFLADTWDRESHATQYFGPGTRLLVL.

The chain uses TRBV6-5 and TRBJ1-2; D not resolved. V was cut by 0 bases and J by 4 bases, with 6 bases left in between. CDR3 size: 13 residues. Germline values: CDR1 MNHEY, CDR2 SVGAGI. The CDR3 DNA reads TGTGCCAGCAGTTACTCGGCAGTCTATGGCTACACCTTC. Amino acid sequence: CASSYSAVYGYTF.

The table lists this clone with a count of one. This rearrangement joins TRBV28 to TRBJ2-2, with TRBD1 matching 7 bases. Germline lookup yields CDR1 MDHEN and CDR2 SYDVKM. With 2 bases clipped from V and 0 bases from J, the junction kept 6 bases outside the gene matches. The CDR3 extends over 17 amino acids. The CDR3 is CASSLGDRQTNTGELFF. In nucleotides, the CDR3 is TGTGCCAGCAGTTTAGGGGACAGACAAACGAACACCGGGGAGCTGTTTTTT.

The chain joins TRBV9 to TRBJ1-2; no clear D gene. Between the trimmed V and J ends, which lost 3 bases and 4 bases, there was a span of 7 bases. Germline V gene sequence: CDR1 SGDLS, CDR2 YYNGEE. There are 12 residues in the CDR3. The CDR3 spells CASSEMAYGYTF. CDR3 bases: TGTGCCAGCAGCGAAATGGCCTATGGCTACACCTTC.

The chain recombines TRBV29-1 with TRBJ2-7; TRBD1 matches at 8 bases. Per the germline V gene, CDR1 is SQVTM and CDR2 is ANQGSEA. With 2 bases clipped from V and 7 bases from J, the junction kept 19 bases outside the gene matches. This CDR3 spans 17 amino acids. The CDR3 coding sequence is TGCAGCGTTGAAAGTTGGGGGCCTGGGGACAGGTCGATTGAGCAGTACTTC. Amino acids: CSVESWGPGDRSIEQYF.

This sequence joins TRBV2 and TRBJ2-5, with TRBD2 matching over 8 bases. Losses at the gene ends were 3 bases for V and 3 bases for J; bases not matched to a gene: 6. Germline-derived CDR1 and CDR2 are SNHLY and FYNNEI. The CDR3 extends over 15 amino acids. CDR3 sequence reads: CASSDASAGEETQYF. As DNA, the CDR3 is TGTGCCAGCAGTGACGCCTCAGCGGGAGAAGAGACCCAGTACTTC.

The chain is built from TRBV7-2 and TRBJ1-5, with TRBD1 matching 10 bases. The CDR3 runs 15 residues. V trimming: 5 bases; J trimming: 6 bases; junction bases outside the gene matches: 7. Per germline, CDR1 SGHTA and CDR2 FQGNSA. Here the CDR3 DNA reads TGTGCCAGCAGCGGGAGGACAGGGGGTGTTCAGCCCCAGCATTTT. This sequence encodes CASSGRTGGVQPQHF.

This clone appeared once. The chain employs TRBV29-1 and TRBJ2-7; 9 positions agree with TRBD1. The CDR3 consists of 16 residues. After removal of 3 bases from V and 2 bases from J, the junction contained 11 bases not matched to a gene. CDR1 SQVTM and CDR2 ANQGSEA come from the germline V gene. In nucleotides, the CDR3 is TGCAGCGTTGAGGGGCGGGGACAGGGTTTCACCTACGAGCAGTACTTC. It is translated as CSVEGRGQGFTYEQYF.

The chain has TRBV2 and TRBJ2-7, with D tentatively TRBD1 (6 bases). The CDR3 sequence is 16 residues long. Trimming pared 8 bases from V and 5 bases from J, leaving 25 bases between. Germline CDR1 and CDR2: SNHLY and FYNNEI. CDR3 region: CASDRSWDTLSHEQYF. CDR3 bases: TGTGCCAGCGACCGAAGCTGGGACACCCTTTCCCACGAGCAGTACTTC.

V and J are TRBV28 and TRBJ2-4, with no clear D. The germline V gene has CDR1 MDHEN and CDR2 SYDVKM. V shed 7 bases and J shed 0 bases, with 16 bases lying between them. The CDR3 covers 16 residues. CDR3 DNA sequence: TGTGCCAGCAATTATACGACACGTCCAGCCAAAAACATTCAGTACTTC. This codes for CASNYTTRPAKNIQYF.

This chain connects TRBV28 to TRBJ1-2; tentative D call: TRBD1 (5 bases). The germline V and J ends were trimmed by 3 bases and 5 bases, with 16 bases remaining between them. This CDR3 comprises 15 residues. CDR1 and CDR2 (germline): MDHEN, SYDVKM. The CDR3 loop is CASSFSMGGSYGYTF. CDR3 in DNA: TGTGCCAGCAGTTTCTCCATGGGGGGAAGTTATGGCTACACCTTC.

A few counts support this clone. The rearrangement joins TRBV28 to TRBJ2-7, with TRBD1 as a possible D gene (6 bases). This CDR3 is built from 14 residues. V shed 5 bases and J shed 3 bases, with 14 bases lying between them. The germline gives CDR1 MDHEN, CDR2 SYDVKM. The CDR3 here is CASSNNGQSYEQYF. The CDR3 DNA sequence: TGTGCCAGCAGTAATAACGGACAGAGCTACGAGCAGTACTTC.

The rearrangement links TRBV10-3 to TRBJ2-2; 8 nucleotides line up with TRBD1. V was clipped by 3 bases and J by 1 base; unmatched bases: 4. Per the germline V gene, CDR1 is ENHRY and CDR2 is SYGVKD. The CDR3 has 16 residues. The CDR3 sequence: CAISEKGQVNTGELFF. The CDR3 DNA follows: TGTGCCATCAGTGAAAAGGGACAGGTGAACACCGGGGAGCTGTTTTTT.

This chain joins TRBV28 and TRBJ2-7, with 12 bases lining up with TRBD2. From germline, CDR1 is MDHEN and CDR2 SYDVKM. This CDR3 region has 16 residues. V lost 6 bases, J lost 4 bases, and 10 bases stayed unmatched. The CDR3 reads CASSRKLAGGVYEQYF. The DNA for the CDR3 is TGTGCCAGCAGCCGTAAACTAGCGGGAGGAGTGTACGAGCAGTACTTC.

V usage is TRBV28 and J usage is TRBJ1-2, with D possibly being TRBD1 (5 bases). The CDR3 totals 15 residues. Germline CDR1 and CDR2: MDHEN and SYDVKM. The ends were cut back, 3 bases at V and 7 bases at J, with 18 bases in the middle. Here the CDR3 reads CASSLYPGRFGGYTF. CDR3 coding DNA: TGTGCCAGCAGTTTGTACCCAGGGAGATTCGGTGGCTACACCTTC.

This clone turned up a few times. The chain has TRBV5-1 and TRBJ2-7, with 8 bases fitting TRBD1. The CDR3 runs to 15 residues. Germline V gene lookup returns CDR1 SGHRS and CDR2 YFSETQ. J gave up 0 bases and V 4 bases, and 6 bases lay outside the gene matches. CDR3 sequence reads: CASSRDRQRSYEQYF. Here the CDR3 DNA reads TGCGCCAGCAGCCGGGACAGGCAACGCTCCTACGAGCAGTACTTC.

The J gene is TRBJ2-3, the V gene TRBV7-8; no firm D call. The CDR3 spans 12 residues. The germline V gene has CDR1 SGHVS and CDR2 FQNEAQ. The V gene lost 9 bases and the J gene lost 6 bases, with 13 bases spanning the gap. The CDR3: CASRPAEDTQYF. DNA of the CDR3: TGTGCCAGTCGACCCGCCGAGGATACGCAGTATTTT.

This chain uses TRBV27 with TRBJ2-7; D is possibly TRBD1 or TRBD2 (7 bases each). V shed 7 bases and J shed 0 bases, with 16 bases lying between them. This CDR3 contains 15 residues. Per the germline V gene, CDR1 is MNHEY and CDR2 is SMNVEV (reference sequence). The CDR3 DNA reads as TGTGCCAGCACCCCAGGGGGGGACTTCTCCTACGAGCAGTACTTC. Amino acids: CASTPGGDFSYEQYF.

This rearrangement joins TRBV12-2 to TRBJ2-7; the D call in the table, TRBD2, was not verified against the DNA. TRBV12-2 has pseudogene status. This CDR3 contains 15 residues. DNA for the CDR3: TGTGCAAGTCGCCCGGGACTAGCGGGAGGCCACGAGCAGTACTTC. This codes for CASRPGLAGGHEQYF.

V gene TRBV5-1 combines with J gene TRBJ1-1; D is undetermined. V lost 0 bases and J lost 0, with 30 bases in between. Germline assignment: CDR1 SGHRS and CDR2 YFSETQ. The CDR3 is 22 residues long. The DNA of the CDR3 is TGCGCCAGCAGCTTGGATCGGCCAGATAGACTCAGAAGTGGTTTCATGAACACTGAAGCTTTCTTT. Protein product: CASSLDRPDRLRSGFMNTEAFF.

The CDR3 region is CASSRTEENEKLFF. The CDR3 DNA sequence: TGTGCCAGCAGCCGGACAGAAGAAAATGAAAAACTGTTTTTT. The chain uses TRBV11-1 and TRBJ1-4, with a tentative D call TRBD1 (6 bases). V lost 5 bases and J lost 5, with 12 bases in between. Germline lookup yields CDR1 SGHAT and CDR2 FQDESV (reference sequence). The CDR3 extends over 14 amino acids. The variable domain in full, with the rest retrieved from reference TRBV11-1 and TRBJ1-4, is EAEVAQSPRYKITEKSQAVAFWCDPISGHATLYWYRQILGQGPELLVQFQDESVVDDSQLPKDRFSAERLKGVDSTLKIQPAELGDSAMYLCASSRTEENEKLFFGSGTQLSVL.

The V and J genes are TRBV29-1 and TRBJ2-1; TRBD2 aligns across 9 bases. The CDR3 consists of 12 residues. Trimming cost V 6 bases and J 8 bases; bases outside gene matches: 5. The germline V gene encodes CDR1 SQVTM and CDR2 ANQGSEA. The CDR3 DNA reads TGCAGCGTGCACATAGCGGGAGATGAGCAGTTCTTC. It is translated as CSVHIAGDEQFF.